The 8 T cell receptor beta chains reported below all come from one sample, sequenced in a study of T cells after posttransplantation cyclophosphamide. This table comes from immunoSEQ multiplex PCR, and its TCRdb copy is limited to in-frame clones, with some not included. The table has about 16,000 clones, roughly 91% seen once. Controls had myeloablative marrow grafts with methotrexate and calcineurin inhibitor, sampled at 1 year. This specimen was PBMCs, taken after an allogeneic stem cell transplant with a calcineurin inhibitor and methotrexate. The receptors originated from a male patient in his fifties who received an allogeneic stem cell transplant from an unrelated donor, was CMV-positive, and had chronic GVHD only. The graft donor may have contributed some T cells.

The rearrangement joins TRBV6-9 to TRBJ2-1; 9 bases agree with TRBD1. The germline gives CDR1 MNHGY, CDR2 SVAAGI. V shed 3 bases and J 8 bases; nucleotides not matched to a gene: 11. This CDR3 is 16 amino acids long. This CDR3 is CASSYSSRDRAHEQFF. CDR3 DNA sequence: TGTGCCAGCAGTTACTCGTCTCGGGACAGGGCGCATGAGCAGTTCTTC.

This rearrangement joins TRBV29-1 to TRBJ1-2; TRBD1 is a possible D gene (5 bases). The length of the CDR3 is 11 residues. With 4 bases removed from V and 8 bases from J, the gap between germline ends came to 11 bases. Per germline, CDR1 SQVTM and CDR2 ANQGSEA. CDR3 sequence (DNA): TGCAGCGTTGGTCAGGGTGACGGCTACACCTTC. This codes for CSVGQGDGYTF.

This CDR3 is CASSLATIWPSYEQYF. The CDR3 DNA follows: TGTGCCAGCAGCTTAGCCACAATCTGGCCTTCCTACGAGCAGTACTTC. The V and J genes are TRBV7-9 and TRBJ2-7; no firm D call. In germline, CDR1 is SEHNR, CDR2 FQNEAQ (reference sequence). V lost 0 bases and J 1 base, leaving 13 bases between the germline ends. This CDR3 has 16 amino acids.

About this clone: The sample carries other DNA sequences with the same CDR3. The CDR3 spells CSVTRDRGAPNEQFF. CDR3 DNA sequence: TGCAGTGTGACCCGGGACAGGGGAGCCCCCAATGAGCAGTTCTTC. The chain carries TRBV29-1 and TRBJ2-1; 10 bases are shared with TRBD1. Germline V gene sequence: CDR1 SQVTM, CDR2 ANQGSEA. The CDR3 is 15 residues long.

The chain joins TRBV11-3 to TRBJ2-7, with 13 bases lining up with TRBD2. In germline, CDR1 is SGHNT, CDR2 YENEEA. The CDR3 is made up of 14 amino acids. Losses at the gene ends were 3 bases for V and 5 bases for J; bases not matched to a gene: 1. Here the CDR3 DNA reads TGTGCCAGCAGCTTCGGACTAGCGGGAGACGAGCAGTACTTC. Translating gives CASSFGLAGDEQYF.

V usage is TRBV2 and J usage is TRBJ1-5, with D perhaps matching TRBD1 (5 bases). This CDR3 spans 13 amino acids. V lost 5 bases, J lost 7 bases, and 12 bases lay in between. Germline lookup yields CDR1 SNHLY and CDR2 FYNNEI. CDR3 sequence: CASSPGWGQPQHF. CDR3 coding DNA: TGTGCCAGCAGTCCAGGGTGGGGACAGCCCCAGCATTTT. The variable domain in full, completed from reference TRBV2 and TRBJ1-5, reads EPEVTQTPSHQVTQMGQEVILRCVPISNHLYFYWYRQILGQKVEFLVSFYNNEISEKSEIFDDQFSVERPDGSNFTLKIRSTKLEDSAMYFCASSPGWGQPQHFGDGTRLSIL.

V is TRBV7-8 and J is TRBJ2-3, with TRBD1 matching 11 bases. With 4 bases clipped from V and 4 bases from J, the junction kept 4 bases outside the gene matches. This CDR3 contains 15 residues. CDR1 SGHVS and CDR2 FQNEAQ come from the germline V gene. The CDR3 sequence is CASSSGTGGPDTQYF. As DNA, the CDR3 is TGTGCCAGCAGCTCAGGGACAGGGGGGCCAGATACGCAGTATTTT.

This clone appeared once. V is TRBV6-5 and J is TRBJ2-5; unclear D gene. CDR1 is MNHEY, CDR2 SVGAGI, per germline. There are 14 residues in the CDR3. V lost 0 bases to trimming and J lost 3 bases, with 8 bases between them. Written as DNA, the CDR3 is TGTGCCAGCAGTTACTCTGGCCTTAAAGAGACCCAGTACTTC. It codes for CASSYSGLKETQYF.